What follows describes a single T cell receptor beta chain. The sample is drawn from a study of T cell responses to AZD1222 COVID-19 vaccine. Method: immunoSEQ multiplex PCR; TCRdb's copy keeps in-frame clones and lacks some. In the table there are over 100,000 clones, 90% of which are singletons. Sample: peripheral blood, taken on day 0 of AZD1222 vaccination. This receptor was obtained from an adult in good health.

The CDR3: CASSQEIPGPQHF. The CDR3, as DNA: TGCGCCAGCAGCCAAGAGATCCCGGGACCCCAGCATTTT. This rearrangement joins TRBV4-3 to TRBJ1-5; D not certain. Germline CDR1 reads LGHNA; CDR2 reads YSLEER. V was pared by 0 bases and J by 10 bases, with 10 bases between. The CDR3 has 13 residues.